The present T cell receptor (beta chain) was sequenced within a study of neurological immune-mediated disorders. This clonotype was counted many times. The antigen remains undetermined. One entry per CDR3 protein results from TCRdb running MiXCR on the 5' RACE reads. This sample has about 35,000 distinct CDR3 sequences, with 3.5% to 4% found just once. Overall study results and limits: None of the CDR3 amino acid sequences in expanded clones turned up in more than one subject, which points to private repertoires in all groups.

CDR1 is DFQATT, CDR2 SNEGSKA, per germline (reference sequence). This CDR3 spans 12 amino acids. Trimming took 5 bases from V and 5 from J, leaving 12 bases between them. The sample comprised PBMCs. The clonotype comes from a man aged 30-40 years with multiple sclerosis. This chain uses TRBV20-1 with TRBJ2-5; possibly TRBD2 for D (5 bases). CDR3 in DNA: TGCAGTGCTCAGTTGGGAGACGAGACCCAGTACTTC. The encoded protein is CSAQLGDETQYF.